The 32 T cell receptor beta chains below come from one sample, sequenced in a study of cytomegalovirus exposure and HLA in healthy donors. The study ran its PCR with 60 Vbeta and 13 Jbeta primers. TCRdb's copy holds only in-frame clones and misses some; the assay was immunoSEQ multiplex PCR. This table holds roughly 71,000 clones, approximately 60% found once. The sequencing sample was made of PBMCs. Receptors were obtained from a man aged 25-40 years in good health and CMV-seronegative.

This chain uses TRBV19 with TRBJ1-6; D gene uncertain. This CDR3 has 14 residues. Trimming shortened V by 4 bases and J by 8 bases, and 12 bases separated the two germline ends. Germline V gives CDR1 LNHDA, CDR2 SQIVND (reference sequence). This CDR3 reads CASSNPGMDSPLHF. The CDR3 nucleotides are TGTGCCAGTAGTAATCCGGGGATGGATTCACCCCTCCACTTT. The variable domain in full, completed from reference TRBV19 and TRBJ1-6, reads DGGITQSPKYLFRKEGQNVTLSCEQNLNHDAMYWYRQDPGQGLRLIYYSQIVNDFQKGDIAEGYSVSREKKESFPLTVTSAQKNPTAFYLCASSNPGMDSPLHFGNGTRLTVT.

This clone appeared a single time. This sequence joins TRBV18 and TRBJ2-3, with D maybe TRBD1 (6 bases). Germline lookup yields CDR1 KGHSH and CDR2 LQKENI. The CDR3 totals 14 residues. The V and J ends lost 4 bases and 0 bases respectively, with 8 bases between them. CDR3 loop: CASSRQVSTDTQYF. CDR3 DNA sequence: TGTGCCAGCTCACGACAGGTGAGCACAGATACGCAGTATTTT.

This clone was counted a single time. The CDR3 is CASSHRTAYEQYF. DNA of the CDR3: TGTGCCAGCAGTCACAGGACAGCCTACGAGCAGTACTTC. J is TRBJ2-7 and V is TRBV6-1; perhaps TRBD1 as D (6 bases). Germline-derived CDR1 and CDR2 are MNHNS and SASEGT. The V end was cut by 5 bases, the J end by 2 bases, with 10 bases between. This CDR3 has 13 residues.

The chain employs TRBV6-5 and TRBJ2-5; no clear D. The V and J ends lost 2 bases and 1 base respectively, with 11 bases between them. Germline V lookup: CDR1 MNHEY, CDR2 SVGAGI. The CDR3 runs to 15 residues. CDR3 DNA sequence: TGTGCCAGCAGTTACATCACCCAGATCCAAGAGACCCAGTACTTC. Protein sequence: CASSYITQIQETQYF.

V is TRBV7-9 and J is TRBJ2-1, with D possibly being TRBD1 (5 bases). Germline loops: CDR1 SEHNR, CDR2 FQNEAQ (reference sequence). The CDR3 is made up of 14 amino acids. Between the trimmed V and J ends, which lost 7 bases and 3 bases, there was a span of 13 bases. The CDR3 loop reads CASTSTGRYNEQFF. The CDR3 coding sequence is TGTGCCAGCACCAGTACAGGCCGCTACAATGAGCAGTTCTTC.

This chain links TRBV7-9 with TRBJ2-6, with D tentatively TRBD1 (5 bases). The CDR3 contains 15 residues. The V end lost 1 base, the J end lost 2 bases, and 6 bases lay between the germline ends. Germline lookup yields CDR1 SEHNR and CDR2 FQNEAQ (reference sequence). Here the CDR3 DNA reads TGTGCCAGCAGCTTAGGGGGCGCTGGGGCCAACGTCCTGACTTTC. It yields the protein CASSLGGAGANVLTF. Combining the CDR3 with reference TRBV7-9 and TRBJ2-6 gives the whole variable domain DTGVSQNPRHKITKRGQNVTFRCDPISEHNRLYWYRQTLGQGPEFLTYFQNEAQLEKSRLLSDRFSAERPKGSFSTLEIQRTEQGDSAMYLCASSLGGAGANVLTFGAGSRLTVL.

V and J are TRBV5-1 and TRBJ2-3, with unresolved D. CDR3 size: 14 residues. The V end was cut by 0 bases, the J end by 0 bases, with 5 bases between. In germline, CDR1 is SGHRS, CDR2 YFSETQ. The CDR3: CASSLGRSTDTQYF. The CDR3, as DNA: TGCGCCAGCAGCTTGGGGCGGAGCACAGATACGCAGTATTTT. Variable domain in full (rest from reference TRBV5-1 and TRBJ2-3): KAGVTQTPRYLIKTRGQQVTLSCSPISGHRSVSWYQQTPGQGLQFLFEYFSETQRNKGNFPGRFSGRQFSNSRSEMNVSTLELGDSALYLCASSLGRSTDTQYFGPGTRLTVL.

J is TRBJ1-5 and V is TRBV27, with D unclear. The CDR3 covers 13 residues. Germline CDR1 reads MNHEY; CDR2 reads SMNVEV (reference sequence). Deletions cut 3 bases from V and 9 bases from J, with 12 bases between. The CDR3 nucleotides are TGTGCCAGCAGTTTTCATCTCCTAGCGCCCCAGCATTTT. Protein sequence: CASSFHLLAPQHF.

This clone was seen only a few times. The CDR3 region is CASSLRYGTYEQYF. The CDR3 coding sequence is TGTGCCAGCAGCTTACGGTACGGTACCTACGAGCAGTACTTC. The chain joins TRBV7-9 to TRBJ2-7; D is unresolved. The CDR3 runs 14 residues. Trimming shortened V by 2 bases and J by 2 bases, and 10 bases separated the two germline ends. In germline, CDR1 is SEHNR, CDR2 FQNEAQ (reference sequence).

J is TRBJ1-2 and V is TRBV5-1; 10 bases are shared with TRBD1. After removal of 3 bases from V and 3 bases from J, the junction contained 2 bases not matched to a gene. CDR3 length equals 14 residues. CDR1 is SGHRS, CDR2 YFSETQ, per germline. The CDR3 nucleotides read TGCGCCAGCAGCTCTGGACAGGGGGACTATGGCTACACCTTC. Translated, it gives CASSSGQGDYGYTF.

The CDR3 bases are TGTGCCAGCAGTGAACTAGCGGGGGACCATCAGACCCAGTACTTC. Amino acid sequence: CASSELAGDHQTQYF. V usage is TRBV6-1 and J usage is TRBJ2-5; 10 bases agree with TRBD2. Germline V gives CDR1 MNHNS, CDR2 SASEGT. Germline trimming cut 2 bases from V and 6 bases from J; bases unmatched to any gene: 6. There are 15 residues in the CDR3.

The gene calls are TRBV6-5 and TRBJ2-1; D perhaps matches TRBD2 (6 bases). V was shortened by 4 bases and J by 7 bases, with 17 bases between the two germline ends. CDR3 size: 15 residues. The germline CDR1 and CDR2 sequences are MNHEY and SVGAGI. DNA of the CDR3: TGTGCCAGCAGTTCCCCTAGCCGAGGAGGGAATGAGCAGTTCTTC. This gives the protein CASSSPSRGGNEQFF.

The chain recombines TRBV15 with TRBJ2-7; weak D call: TRBD1 (5 bases). This CDR3 region has 15 residues. Germline V CDR1 and CDR2: LNHNV, YYDKDF (reference sequence). Deletions cut 1 base from V and 0 bases from J, with 10 bases between. CDR3 loop: CATSRGQISSYEQYF. The CDR3 nucleotides are TGTGCCACCAGCAGAGGACAGATTTCCTCCTACGAGCAGTACTTC.

CDR3 sequence: CSVDLAGVFADTQYF. In DNA, the CDR3 is TGCAGCGTTGACCTAGCGGGGGTGTTCGCAGATACGCAGTATTTT. The chain combines TRBV29-1 with TRBJ2-3; 10 bases are a match to TRBD2. Per germline, CDR1 SQVTM and CDR2 ANQGSEA. This CDR3 region has 15 residues. Trimming took 3 bases from V and 4 from J; bases not matched to a gene: 7.

The chain combines TRBV7-2 with TRBJ2-3; D is perhaps TRBD2 (6 bases). Germline V gene data show CDR1 as SGHTA and CDR2 as FQGNSA. This CDR3 spans 14 amino acids. Trimming removed 2 bases from V and 4 bases from J, with 10 bases in between. CDR3 coding DNA: TGTGCCAGCAGCTTATCGTGGGGGGCAGATACGCAGTATTTT. Translation gives CASSLSWGADTQYF.

Worth noting for this clone: Other DNA sequences in the same sample also yield this CDR3. V usage is TRBV9 and J usage is TRBJ2-3, with TRBD1 as a possible D gene (6 bases). CDR3 length: 15 amino acids. V gave up 2 bases and J gave up 2 bases, with 12 bases separating them. Germline CDR1 reads SGDLS; CDR2 reads YYNGEE. For the CDR3, the DNA is TGTGCCAGCAGCGTGGACCAGGGGACCACAGATACGCAGTATTTT. Its translation is CASSVDQGTTDTQYF.

The CDR3 loop reads CASSLREDYEQYF. The CDR3 DNA sequence: TGCGCCAGCAGCTTGCGGGAGGACTACGAGCAGTACTTC. The chain joins TRBV5-1 to TRBJ2-7; 7 bases are a match to TRBD2. Germline lookup yields CDR1 SGHRS and CDR2 YFSETQ. This CDR3 spans 13 amino acids. Trimming removed 1 base from V and 3 bases from J; junction bases left unmatched: 1.

The chain joins TRBV4-1 to TRBJ1-5; TRBD1 might be the D (6 bases). V gave up 2 bases and J gave up 0 bases, with 14 bases separating them. The length of the CDR3 is 17 residues. Germline CDR1 reads MGHRA; CDR2 reads YSYEKL. This CDR3 reads CASSQSITRGSNQPQHF. The CDR3 bases are TGCGCCAGCAGCCAATCGATAACCAGGGGTAGCAATCAGCCCCAGCATTTT.

V usage is TRBV13 and J usage is TRBJ1-2; D is possibly TRBD1 (5 bases). The CDR3 spans 17 residues. The V gene's germline CDR1 is PRHDT and CDR2 FYEKMQ (reference sequence). Trimming took 2 bases from V and 1 from J, leaving 17 bases between them. The CDR3 spells CASSLNTMQGGNYGYTF. The CDR3 DNA reads TGTGCCAGCAGCTTAAATACTATGCAGGGCGGTAACTATGGCTACACCTTC.

The genes are TRBV5-1 and TRBJ2-3, with TRBD2 as a possible D gene (6 bases). The CDR3 sequence is 16 residues long. V lost 4 bases and J 2 bases, leaving 17 bases between the germline ends. From germline, CDR1 is SGHRS and CDR2 YFSETQ. The CDR3 DNA is TGCGCCAGCAGCCCCGGCCCTAGCGAGGCCACAGATACGCAGTATTTT. It translates to CASSPGPSEATDTQYF.

The chain carries TRBV7-2 and TRBJ2-7; no definite D call. Germline V gene sequence: CDR1 SGHTA, CDR2 FQGNSA. The CDR3 consists of 12 residues. V was shortened by 3 bases and J by 3 bases, with 6 bases between the two germline ends. The DNA of the CDR3 is TGTGCCAGCAGCTTCCCCCGCTACGAGCAGTACTTC. It translates to CASSFPRYEQYF. Full variable domain (missing parts from reference TRBV7-2 and TRBJ2-7): GAGVSQSPSNKVTEKGKDVELRCDPISGHTALYWYRQSLGQGLEFLIYFQGNSAPDKSGLPSDRFSAERTGGSVSTLTIQRTQQEDSAVYLCASSFPRYEQYFGPGTRLTVT.

The gene calls are TRBV11-3 and TRBJ2-7, with a tentative D call TRBD1 (6 bases). CDR1 is SGHNT, CDR2 YENEEA, per germline. Deletions cut 3 bases from V and 2 bases from J, with 11 bases between. The CDR3 runs to 14 residues. The CDR3, as DNA: TGTGCCAGCAGCTTTCATTCAGGGGCCTACGAGCAGTACTTC. This codes for CASSFHSGAYEQYF.

In DNA, the CDR3 is TGCAGCGTTTTCGACAGGGATGGGGGCACCGGGGAGCTGTTTTTT. It encodes CSVFDRDGGTGELFF. J is TRBJ2-2 and V is TRBV29-1; 7 nucleotides line up with TRBD1. Trimming cost V 5 bases and J 4 bases; bases outside gene matches: 10. CDR3 size: 15 residues. In germline, CDR1 is SQVTM, CDR2 ANQGSEA.

This clone was seen more than once but under ten times. The chain recombines TRBV6-1 with TRBJ1-5; 7 nucleotides agree with TRBD1. CDR1 and CDR2 from the germline V gene are MNHNS and SASEGT. V lost 6 bases to trimming and J lost 5 bases; unmatched junction nucleotides: 4. The CDR3 loop spans 13 amino acids. CDR3 DNA: TGTGCCAGCAGCGCGGGACAGTATCAGCCCCAGCATTTT. Protein sequence: CASSAGQYQPQHF.

The chain's CDR3 is CASSVGLGQNTGELFF. CDR3 nucleotide sequence: TGTGCCAGCAGCGTCGGACTGGGACAGAACACCGGGGAGCTGTTTTTT. The genes are TRBV7-6 and TRBJ2-2; tentatively, D is TRBD1 (6 bases). The V end was cut by 5 bases, the J end by 1 base, with 14 bases between. This CDR3 is 16 amino acids long. Germline values: CDR1 SGHVS, CDR2 FNYEAQ. Full variable domain (remainder filled in from reference TRBV7-6 and TRBJ2-2): GAGVSQSPRYKVTKRGQDVALRCDPISGHVSLYWYRQALGQGPEFLTYFNYEAQQDKSGLPNDRFSAERPEGSISTLTIQRTEQRDSAMYRCASSVGLGQNTGELFFGEGSRLTVL.

The rearrangement uses TRBV7-9 and TRBJ2-5; D may be TRBD2 (6 bases). Trimming pared 7 bases from V and 2 bases from J, leaving 17 bases between. This CDR3 has 15 amino acids. CDR1 is SEHNR and CDR2 is FQNEAQ in the germline V gene (reference sequence). CDR3 nucleotide sequence: TGTGCCAGCAACACAGAACGGGAGATACAAGAGACCCAGTACTTC. Its translation is CASNTEREIQETQYF. Using reference TRBV7-9 and TRBJ2-5 for the parts outside the CDR3, the full variable domain is DTGVSQNPRHKITKRGQNVTFRCDPISEHNRLYWYRQTLGQGPEFLTYFQNEAQLEKSRLLSDRFSAERPKGSFSTLEIQRTEQGDSAMYLCASNTEREIQETQYFGPGTRLLVL.

This clone was counted a few times. This chain connects TRBV7-9 to TRBJ2-7; D possibly corresponds to TRBD1 (5 bases). Trimming removed 5 bases at V and 5 bases at J, with 13 bases between. Germline loops: CDR1 SEHNR, CDR2 FQNEAQ (reference sequence). CDR3 size: 13 residues. CDR3 DNA: TGTGCCAGCAGCGCTCATCAGGGTAACGAGCAGTACTTC. Protein sequence: CASSAHQGNEQYF.

The V gene is TRBV6-5, the J gene TRBJ1-3; D might be TRBD1 (5 bases). CDR3 size: 12 residues. V lost 5 bases and J 9 bases, leaving 11 bases between the germline ends. Per germline, CDR1 MNHEY and CDR2 SVGAGI. The CDR3 reads CASSTGHGTIYF. The CDR3 DNA is TGTGCCAGCAGTACCGGACACGGCACCATATATTTT.

Comment on this clone: The sample carries other DNA sequences with the same CDR3. This chain uses TRBV5-4 with TRBJ2-1; D is unclear. The V gene lost 0 bases and the J gene lost 9 bases, with 7 bases spanning the gap. Germline CDR1 SGHNT, CDR2 YYREEE (reference sequence). This CDR3 has 12 amino acids. CDR3 nucleotide sequence: TGTGCCAGCAGCTTGGGGTCCGGTGAGCAGTTCTTC. Protein product: CASSLGSGEQFF. Full variable domain (missing parts from reference TRBV5-4 and TRBJ2-1): ETGVTQSPTHLIKTRGQQVTLRCSSQSGHNTVSWYQQALGQGPQFIFQYYREEENGRGNFPPRFSGLQFPNYSSELNVNALELDDSALYLCASSLGSGEQFFGPGTRLTVL.

This chain joins TRBV4-1 and TRBJ2-3, with 7 bases that match TRBD1. This CDR3 is built from 15 residues. J gave up 6 bases and V 0 bases, and 6 bases lay outside the gene matches. The germline V gene has CDR1 MGHRA and CDR2 YSYEKL. The CDR3 spells CASSQEGQATDTQYF. The CDR3 nucleotides read TGCGCCAGCAGCCAAGAAGGACAGGCAACCGATACGCAGTATTTT.

This clone showed up just once. The chain recombines TRBV29-1 with TRBJ2-7; the D gene is possibly TRBD1 (5 bases). Trimming removed 6 bases from V and 0 bases from J, with 12 bases in between. The V gene's germline CDR1 is SQVTM and CDR2 ANQGSEA. The CDR3 covers 13 residues. The CDR3 DNA sequence: TGCAGCGTGAATACAGGATCCTCCTACGAGCAGTACTTC. The encoded protein is CSVNTGSSYEQYF.

This chain uses TRBV5-1 with TRBJ2-7; D not resolved. Germline loops: CDR1 SGHRS, CDR2 YFSETQ. Trimming stripped 1 base from V and 2 bases from J, with 16 bases between. CDR3 length: 16 residues. The CDR3 sequence: CASSLLSGVLPYEQYF. The CDR3 region has the DNA TGCGCCAGCAGCTTGCTGTCCGGTGTACTCCCCTACGAGCAGTACTTC. The entire variable domain, with the rest obtained from reference TRBV5-1 and TRBJ2-7, is as follows: KAGVTQTPRYLIKTRGQQVTLSCSPISGHRSVSWYQQTPGQGLQFLFEYFSETQRNKGNFPGRFSGRQFSNSRSEMNVSTLELGDSALYLCASSLLSGVLPYEQYFGPGTRLTVT.